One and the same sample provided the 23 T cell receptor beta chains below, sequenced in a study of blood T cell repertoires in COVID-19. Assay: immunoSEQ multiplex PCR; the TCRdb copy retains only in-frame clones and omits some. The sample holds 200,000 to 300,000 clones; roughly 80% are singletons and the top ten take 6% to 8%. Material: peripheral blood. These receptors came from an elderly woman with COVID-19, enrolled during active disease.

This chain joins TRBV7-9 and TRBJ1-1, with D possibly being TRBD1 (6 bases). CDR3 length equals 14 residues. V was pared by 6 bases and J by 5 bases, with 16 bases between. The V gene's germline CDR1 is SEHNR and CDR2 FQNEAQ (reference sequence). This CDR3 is CASRARGGWTEAFF. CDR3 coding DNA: TGTGCCAGCAGGGCAAGAGGGGGTTGGACTGAAGCTTTCTTT.

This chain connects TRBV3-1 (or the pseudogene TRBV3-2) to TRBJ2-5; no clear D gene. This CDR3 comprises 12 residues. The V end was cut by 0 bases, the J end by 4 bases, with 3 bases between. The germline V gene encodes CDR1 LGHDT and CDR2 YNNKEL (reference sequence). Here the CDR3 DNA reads TGTGCCAGCAGCCAAGAGAGAGAGACCCAGTACTTC. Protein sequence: CASSQERETQYF.

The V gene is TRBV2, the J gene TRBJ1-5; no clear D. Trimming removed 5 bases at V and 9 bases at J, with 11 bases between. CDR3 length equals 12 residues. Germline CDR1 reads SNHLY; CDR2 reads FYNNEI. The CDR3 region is CASSLIVRPQHF. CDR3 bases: TGTGCCAGCAGTCTAATAGTTAGGCCCCAGCATTTT.

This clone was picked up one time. The CDR3 here is CASSPNRGHYGYTF. CDR3 DNA sequence: TGTGCCAGCAGCCCTAACAGGGGGCACTATGGCTACACCTTC. The chain combines TRBV7-9 with TRBJ1-2; 9 bases line up with TRBD1. With 5 bases clipped from V and 3 bases from J, the junction kept 4 bases outside the gene matches. CDR1 SEHNR and CDR2 FQNEAQ come from the germline V gene (reference sequence). The CDR3 extends over 14 amino acids.

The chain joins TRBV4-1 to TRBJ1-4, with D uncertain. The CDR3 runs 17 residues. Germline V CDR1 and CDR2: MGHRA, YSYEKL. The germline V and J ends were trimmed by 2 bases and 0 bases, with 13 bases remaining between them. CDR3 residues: CASSQKQAPPTNEKLFF. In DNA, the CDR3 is TGCGCCAGCAGCCAAAAGCAGGCTCCCCCAACTAATGAAAAACTGTTTTTT.

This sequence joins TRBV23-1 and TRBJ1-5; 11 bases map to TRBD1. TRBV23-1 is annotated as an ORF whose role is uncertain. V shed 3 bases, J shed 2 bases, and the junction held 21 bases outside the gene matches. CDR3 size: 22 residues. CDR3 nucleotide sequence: TGCGCCAGCAGTCACGCTGGACAGGGGGCAGAAGTATTGGCGGGTGGCAATCAGCCCCAGCATTTT. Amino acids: CASSHAGQGAEVLAGGNQPQHF.

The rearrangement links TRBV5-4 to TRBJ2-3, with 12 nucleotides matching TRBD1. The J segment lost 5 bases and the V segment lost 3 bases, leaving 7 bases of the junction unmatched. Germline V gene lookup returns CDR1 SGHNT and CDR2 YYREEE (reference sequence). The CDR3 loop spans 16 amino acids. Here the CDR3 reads CASSSTGQGALDTQYF. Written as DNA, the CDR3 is TGTGCCAGCAGCTCCACGGGACAGGGGGCGTTAGATACGCAGTATTTT.

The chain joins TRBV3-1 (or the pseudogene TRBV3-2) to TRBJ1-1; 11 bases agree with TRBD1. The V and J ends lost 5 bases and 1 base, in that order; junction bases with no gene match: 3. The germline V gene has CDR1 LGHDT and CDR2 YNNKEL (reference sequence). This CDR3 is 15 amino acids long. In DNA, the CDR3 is TGTGCCAGCAGCTTCGGGACAGGGGGGAACACTGAAGCTTTCTTT. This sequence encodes CASSFGTGGNTEAFF.

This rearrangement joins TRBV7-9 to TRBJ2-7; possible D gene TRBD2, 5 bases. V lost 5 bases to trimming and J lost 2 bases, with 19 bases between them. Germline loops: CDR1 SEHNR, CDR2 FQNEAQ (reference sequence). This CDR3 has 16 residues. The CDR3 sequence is CASSPGSGSTTYEQYF. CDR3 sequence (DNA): TGTGCCAGCAGCCCGGGATCGGGCTCGACAACCTACGAGCAGTACTTC.

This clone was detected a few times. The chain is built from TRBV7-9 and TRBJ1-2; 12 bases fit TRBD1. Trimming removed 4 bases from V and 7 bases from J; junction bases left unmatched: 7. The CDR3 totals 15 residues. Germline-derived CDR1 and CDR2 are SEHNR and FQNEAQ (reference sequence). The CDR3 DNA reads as TGTGCCAGCAGCTCGCCGGGACAGGGGGCGGGTGGCTACACCTTC. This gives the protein CASSSPGQGAGGYTF.

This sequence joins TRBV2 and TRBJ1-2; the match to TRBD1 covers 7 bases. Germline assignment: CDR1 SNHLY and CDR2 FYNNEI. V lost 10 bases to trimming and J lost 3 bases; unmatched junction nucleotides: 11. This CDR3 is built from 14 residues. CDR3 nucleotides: TGTGCCACTACGACAGGGCCCCCCGACTATGGCTACACCTTC. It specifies CATTTGPPDYGYTF.

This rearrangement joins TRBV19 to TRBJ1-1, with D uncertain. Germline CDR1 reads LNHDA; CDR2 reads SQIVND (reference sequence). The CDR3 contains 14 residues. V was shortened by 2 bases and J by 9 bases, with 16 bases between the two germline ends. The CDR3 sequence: CASSILSDSIKAFF. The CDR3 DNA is TGTGCCAGTAGTATACTCTCGGACTCCATAAAAGCTTTCTTT.

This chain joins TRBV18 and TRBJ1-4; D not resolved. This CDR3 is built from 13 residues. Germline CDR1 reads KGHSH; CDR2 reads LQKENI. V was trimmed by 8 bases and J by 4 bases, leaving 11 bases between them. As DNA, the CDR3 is TGTGCCAGCCAGGCCGCTCTTAATGAAAAACTGTTTTTT. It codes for CASQAALNEKLFF.

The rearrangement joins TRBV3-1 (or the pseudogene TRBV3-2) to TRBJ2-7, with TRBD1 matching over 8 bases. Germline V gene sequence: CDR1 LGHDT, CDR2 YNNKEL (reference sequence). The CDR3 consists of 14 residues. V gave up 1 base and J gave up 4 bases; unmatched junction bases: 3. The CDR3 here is CASSQGTGKYEQYF. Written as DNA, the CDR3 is TGTGCCAGCAGCCAAGGGACAGGGAAGTACGAGCAGTACTTC.

CDR3 sequence: CAISESGTQLEAFF. Here the CDR3 DNA reads TGTGCCATCAGTGAGTCTGGGACTCAACTGGAAGCTTTCTTT. The rearrangement uses TRBV10-3 and TRBJ1-1; perhaps TRBD1 as D (5 bases). Deletions cut 0 bases from V and 8 bases from J, with 13 bases between. Germline V lookup: CDR1 ENHRY, CDR2 SYGVKD. The CDR3 has 14 amino acids.

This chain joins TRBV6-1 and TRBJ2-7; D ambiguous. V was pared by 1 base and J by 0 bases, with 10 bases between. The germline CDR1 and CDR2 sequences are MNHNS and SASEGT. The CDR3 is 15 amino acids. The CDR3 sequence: CASSEGPHPSYEQYF. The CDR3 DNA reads TGTGCCAGCAGTGAAGGGCCCCACCCCTCCTACGAGCAGTACTTC.

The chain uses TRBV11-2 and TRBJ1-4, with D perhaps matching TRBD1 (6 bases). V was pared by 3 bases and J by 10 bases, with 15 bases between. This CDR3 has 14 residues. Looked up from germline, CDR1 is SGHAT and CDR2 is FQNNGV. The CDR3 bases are TGTGCCAGCAGCTTTGGACAGTCACACGGAAAACTGTTTTTT. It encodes CASSFGQSHGKLFF. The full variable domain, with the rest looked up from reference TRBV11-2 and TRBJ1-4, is EAGVAQSPRYKIIEKRQSVAFWCNPISGHATLYWYQQILGQGPKLLIQFQNNGVVDDSQLPKDRFSAERLKGVDSTLKIQPAKLEDSAVYLCASSFGQSHGKLFFGSGTQLSVL.

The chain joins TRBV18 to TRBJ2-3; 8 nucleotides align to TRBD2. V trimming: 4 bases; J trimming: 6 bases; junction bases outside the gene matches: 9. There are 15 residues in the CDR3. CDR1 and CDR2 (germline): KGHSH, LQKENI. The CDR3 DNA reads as TGTGCCAGCTCACGACAGCGGGGCGGGAGGGATACGCAGTATTTT. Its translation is CASSRQRGGRDTQYF.

CDR3 nucleotides: TGTGCCAGCAGCTTGGTGACCGGGATCATTAATGAAAAACTGTTTTTT. This encodes CASSLVTGIINEKLFF. V gene TRBV5-5 combines with J gene TRBJ1-4; D is ambiguous. Deletions cut 0 bases from V and 4 bases from J, with 13 bases between. The germline V gene has CDR1 SGHKS and CDR2 YYEKEE (reference sequence). The CDR3 is 16 residues long.

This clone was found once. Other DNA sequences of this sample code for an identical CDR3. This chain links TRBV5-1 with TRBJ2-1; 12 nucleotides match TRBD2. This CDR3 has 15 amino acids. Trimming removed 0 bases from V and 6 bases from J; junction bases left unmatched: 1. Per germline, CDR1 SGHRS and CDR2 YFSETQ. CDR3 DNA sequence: TGCGCCAGCAGCTTGGGACTAGCGGGGGTCAATGAGCAGTTCTTC. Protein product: CASSLGLAGVNEQFF.

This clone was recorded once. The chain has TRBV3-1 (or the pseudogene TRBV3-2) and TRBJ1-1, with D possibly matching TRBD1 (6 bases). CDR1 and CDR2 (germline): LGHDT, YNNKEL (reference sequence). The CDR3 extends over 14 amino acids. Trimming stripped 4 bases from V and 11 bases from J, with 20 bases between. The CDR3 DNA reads TGTGCCAGCAGCCGTGGCACAGGGAGCCTAAGTGCTTTCTTT. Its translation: CASSRGTGSLSAFF.

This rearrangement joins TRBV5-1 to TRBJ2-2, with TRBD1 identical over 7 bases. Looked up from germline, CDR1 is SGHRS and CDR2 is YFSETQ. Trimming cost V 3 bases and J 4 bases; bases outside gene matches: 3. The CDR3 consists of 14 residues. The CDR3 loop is CASSYAGGTGELFF. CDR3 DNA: TGCGCCAGCAGCTATGCAGGGGGCACCGGGGAGCTGTTTTTT.

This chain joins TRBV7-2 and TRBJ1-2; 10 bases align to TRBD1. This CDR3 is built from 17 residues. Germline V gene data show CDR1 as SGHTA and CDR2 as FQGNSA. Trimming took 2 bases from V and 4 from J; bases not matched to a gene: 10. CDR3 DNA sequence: TGTGCCAGCAGCTTAAAGGACAGGGGGACGACCTCCTATGGCTACACCTTC. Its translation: CASSLKDRGTTSYGYTF.